This T cell receptor (beta chain) comes out of a study of Tregs in tolerant kidney transplant recipients. In germline, CDR1 is SGHTA, CDR2 FQGTGA. V shed 6 bases, J shed 9 bases, and the junction held 15 bases outside the gene matches. The CDR3 totals 17 residues. The method was immunoSEQ multiplex PCR; TCRdb's version includes in-frame clones alone and lacks a portion of them. The data hold 60,000 or so clones, with about 86% observed a single time. This clone was observed a single time. The specimen sequenced was CD4+ T cells from blood. This rearrangement joins TRBV7-3 to TRBJ2-1, with 12 bases lining up with TRBD2. The sequence was collected from a human donor in good health. DNA for the CDR3: TGTGCCAGCAGTCAAAACCCTAGCGGGGGGGCCTTAGGTGAGCAGTTCTTC. It yields the protein CASSQNPSGGALGEQFF.